The 28 T cell receptor beta chains in this list originate from one sample, sequenced in a study of CD8 T cells in Susac syndrome. RNA in amounts of about 0.45 to 1 ug was reverse transcribed with random hexamers. TCRdb reanalysed the immunoSEQ multiplex PCR reads using MiXCR and keeps one entry per CDR3 protein. The sample carries some 200,000 distinct CDR3 sequences, nearly 95% recorded once. The source material was CD4+ T cells from PBMCs. Receptors were obtained from a human donor with multiple sclerosis.

This clonotype was detected only once. This chain joins TRBV20-1 and TRBJ2-1; 14 bases line up with TRBD2. The CDR3 is 12 residues long. Germline values: CDR1 DFQATT, CDR2 SNEGSKA (reference sequence). This CDR3 reads CRGTSGSGEQFF. In DNA form, the CDR3 reads TGCAGAGGGACTAGCGGGAGTGGTGAGCAGTTCTTC.

This chain connects TRBV5-1 to TRBJ2-2; D uncertain. V was trimmed by 3 bases and J by 3 bases, leaving 9 bases between them. CDR1 is SGHRS and CDR2 is YFSETQ in the germline V gene. CDR3 length equals 14 residues. CDR3 sequence reads: CASSSIVDTGELFF. CDR3 in DNA: TGCGCCAGCAGCTCGATCGTGGACACCGGGGAGCTGTTTTTT.

This clonotype was seen a single time. V gene TRBV19 combines with J gene TRBJ1-1; D possibly corresponds to TRBD1 (5 bases). The CDR3 has 15 amino acids. Trimming took 5 bases from V and 0 from J, leaving 13 bases between them. CDR1 LNHDA and CDR2 SQIVND come from the germline V gene (reference sequence). For the CDR3, the DNA is TGTGCCAGTAGTCCCCTTGGGGCGATGAACACTGAAGCTTTCTTT. It codes for CASSPLGAMNTEAFF.

The chain has TRBV5-1 and TRBJ2-6, with a weak D call TRBD1 (8 bases). Germline lookup yields CDR1 SGHRS and CDR2 YFSETQ. The CDR3 runs to 15 residues. The ends were cut back, 7 bases at V and 1 base at J, with 12 bases in the middle. CDR3 nucleotide sequence: TGCGCCAGCGACAGGGGAGGGTCTGGGGCCAACGTCCTGACTTTC. This translates into CASDRGGSGANVLTF.

Turning to this clonotype: One end of the junction is discordant with germline, which a read error may explain. The CDR3 sequence: CASTMGLAGGF. The CDR3 DNA sequence: TGTGCCAGCACCATGGGACTAGCGGGGGGGTTC. This rearrangement joins TRBV7-2 to TRBJ2-1; TRBD2 matches 16 bases. The CDR3 has 11 amino acids. Germline assignment: CDR1 SGHTA and CDR2 FQGNSA.

The chain joins TRBV20-1 to TRBJ1-1; D is possibly TRBD1 (5 bases). In germline, CDR1 is DFQATT, CDR2 SNEGSKA (reference sequence). CDR3 length: 14 amino acids. V shed 6 bases and J shed 0 bases, with 14 bases lying between them. The CDR3 is CSATLDSLNTEAFF. The CDR3 bases are TGCAGTGCCACCCTTGACAGCTTGAACACTGAAGCTTTCTTT.

The chain employs TRBV7-2 and TRBJ1-5; unclear D gene. Germline assignment: CDR1 SGHTA and CDR2 FQGNSA. The ends were cut back, 1 base at V and 7 bases at J, with 8 bases in the middle. This CDR3 is 13 amino acids long. The CDR3 DNA is TGTGCCAGCAGCTTAGAAGGGATCCAGCCCCAGCATTTT. Encoded protein: CASSLEGIQPQHF. The whole variable domain, filled in from reference TRBV7-2 and TRBJ1-5, reads GAGVSQSPSNKVTEKGKDVELRCDPISGHTALYWYRQSLGQGLEFLIYFQGNSAPDKSGLPSDRFSAERTGGSVSTLTIQRTQQEDSAVYLCASSLEGIQPQHFGDGTRLSIL.

The chain carries TRBV30 and TRBJ2-7; D is ambiguous. The CDR3 has 12 residues. V was pared by 4 bases and J by 3 bases, with 10 bases between. The germline CDR1 and CDR2 sequences are GTSNPN and SVGIG (reference sequence). CDR3 sequence reads: CAWKGRVYEQYF. For the CDR3, the DNA is TGTGCCTGGAAAGGGCGAGTCTACGAGCAGTACTTC.

This chain joins TRBV18 and TRBJ2-1, with TRBD1 identical over 8 bases. The CDR3 has 14 residues. V gave up 8 bases and J gave up 3 bases; unmatched junction bases: 6. Looked up from germline, CDR1 is KGHSH and CDR2 is LQKENI. CDR3 sequence (DNA): TGTGCCAGCACATACAGGGGGGACTACAATGAGCAGTTCTTC. This sequence encodes CASTYRGDYNEQFF.

CDR3 residues: CASSFRWSDTQYF. In DNA, the CDR3 is TGTGCCAGCAGCTTCCGTTGGTCAGATACGCAGTATTTT. The rearrangement joins TRBV13 to TRBJ2-3; D uncertain. This CDR3 has 13 residues. Per the germline V gene, CDR1 is PRHDT and CDR2 is FYEKMQ (reference sequence). Trimming took off 3 bases at V and 4 bases at J, with 8 bases between the two ends.

This clonotype occurred once. The V gene is TRBV12-3 or TRBV12-4, the J gene TRBJ2-7; D is unclear. V gave up 2 bases and J gave up 5 bases, with 7 bases separating them. This CDR3 comprises 12 residues. The CDR3 spells CASSLWGNEQYF. In DNA, the CDR3 is TGTGCCAGCAGTTTATGGGGAAACGAGCAGTACTTC.

The chain joins TRBV11-2 to TRBJ2-5, with 7 positions matching TRBD2. V shed 4 bases, J shed 2 bases, and the junction held 7 bases outside the gene matches. Germline-derived CDR1 and CDR2 are SGHAT and FQNNGV. The CDR3 covers 15 residues. This chain's CDR3 is CASSSLLADQETQYF. The CDR3 nucleotides read TGTGCCAGCAGCTCCCTTCTAGCGGATCAAGAGACCCAGTACTTC.

Here the CDR3 DNA reads TGTGCCAGCAGCTTTGCGGAACAAGAGACCCAGTACTTC. It is translated as CASSFAEQETQYF. The chain uses TRBV7-9 and TRBJ2-5, with no clear D. The CDR3 spans 13 residues. Germline CDR1 and CDR2: SEHNR and FQNEAQ (reference sequence). With 3 bases removed from V and 2 bases from J, the gap between germline ends came to 7 bases. Together with reference TRBV7-9 and TRBJ2-5, the CDR3 gives the full variable domain: DTGVSQNPRHKITKRGQNVTFRCDPISEHNRLYWYRQTLGQGPEFLTYFQNEAQLEKSRLLSDRFSAERPKGSFSTLEIQRTEQGDSAMYLCASSFAEQETQYFGPGTRLLVL.

The V gene is TRBV20-1, the J gene TRBJ2-5; D is unresolved. From germline, CDR1 is DFQATT and CDR2 SNEGSKA (reference sequence). The length of the CDR3 is 11 residues. The germline V and J ends were trimmed by 6 bases and 4 bases, with 9 bases remaining between them. CDR3 loop: CSARSRETQYF. The CDR3 DNA is TGCAGTGCCCGAAGTAGAGAGACCCAGTACTTC.

This clonotype was detected only once. The chain joins TRBV7-9 to TRBJ2-7; D uncertain. Trimming stripped 2 bases from V and 4 bases from J, with 12 bases between. The CDR3 sequence is 14 residues long. Germline CDR1 reads SEHNR; CDR2 reads FQNEAQ (reference sequence). In DNA form, the CDR3 reads TGTGCCAGCAGCTTACAAGGTACTCGGTACGAGCAGTACTTC. As protein: CASSLQGTRYEQYF.

The rearrangement joins TRBV3-1 to TRBJ2-3; 10 bases align to TRBD2. Germline V CDR1 and CDR2: LGHDT, YNNKEL (reference sequence). CDR3 length: 17 residues. The J segment lost 2 bases and the V segment lost 0 bases, leaving 5 bases of the junction unmatched. This chain's CDR3 is CASSQELAGGYTDTQYF. The CDR3 DNA reads as TGTGCCAGCAGCCAAGAATTAGCGGGGGGATACACAGATACGCAGTATTTT.

V gene TRBV4-1 combines with J gene TRBJ1-5, with a weak D call TRBD1 (6 bases). Germline loops: CDR1 MGHRA, CDR2 YSYEKL. The CDR3 totals 16 residues. Trimming stripped 1 base from V and 0 bases from J, with 10 bases between. The CDR3 nucleotides are TGCGCCAGCAGCCAAGGGACAGTTCTTAGCAATCAGCCCCAGCATTTT. Amino acids: CASSQGTVLSNQPQHF.

This chain joins TRBV5-1 and TRBJ1-5; maybe TRBD1 (5 bases). Trimming pared 0 bases from V and 7 bases from J, leaving 14 bases between. In germline, CDR1 is SGHRS, CDR2 YFSETQ. The CDR3 runs 15 residues. The CDR3 sequence: CASSLGAGGSQPQHF. For the CDR3, the DNA is TGCGCCAGCAGCTTGGGCGCGGGGGGATCACAGCCCCAGCATTTT.

The chain carries TRBV3-1 and TRBJ2-7; D unclear. CDR1 LGHDT and CDR2 YNNKEL come from the germline V gene (reference sequence). The V gene lost 0 bases and the J gene lost 12 bases, with 21 bases spanning the gap. The CDR3 consists of 15 residues. CDR3 sequence reads: CASSQDISGPWSRYF. The CDR3 DNA reads as TGTGCCAGCAGCCAAGATATCTCGGGCCCGTGGTCTCGGTACTTC.

This clonotype is a singleton in its sample. The chain combines TRBV2 with TRBJ2-5, with D unresolved. Trimming left V 8 bases short and J 5 bases short, with 12 bases between. The germline V gene has CDR1 SNHLY and CDR2 FYNNEI. The CDR3 extends over 12 amino acids. In DNA, the CDR3 is TGTGCCAGCGACGCCGCGAGGGAGACCCAGTACTTC. Translation: CASDAARETQYF.

V gene TRBV7-8 combines with J gene TRBJ2-7; 7 bases line up with TRBD2. The V gene end was trimmed by 2 bases and the J gene end by 4 bases; junction bases not matched to a gene: 5. The CDR3 totals 14 residues. Germline-derived CDR1 and CDR2 are SGHVS and FQNEAQ. CDR3 sequence: CASSLSPGGYEQYF. CDR3 nucleotide sequence: TGTGCCAGCAGCTTAAGTCCGGGGGGTTACGAGCAGTACTTC.

V gene TRBV3-1 combines with J gene TRBJ2-5; D might be TRBD1 (6 bases). The germline V and J ends were trimmed by 1 base and 10 bases, with 10 bases remaining between them. Germline CDR1 is LGHDT and CDR2 is YNNKEL (reference sequence). The CDR3 extends over 12 amino acids. The CDR3 DNA is TGTGCCAGCAGCCAAGGTGGACAGATCCAGTACTTC. Translating it yields CASSQGGQIQYF.

The chain links TRBV9 to TRBJ2-1; 10 nucleotides line up with TRBD1. V lost 4 bases and J lost 9; bases outside the gene matches: 7. The germline V gene has CDR1 SGDLS and CDR2 YYNGEE. This CDR3 is built from 14 residues. CDR3 amino acids: CASSTRQGAGEQFF. The DNA for the CDR3 is TGTGCCAGCAGCACCAGACAGGGGGCGGGTGAGCAGTTCTTC.

V is TRBV11-3 and J is TRBJ2-2; maybe TRBD1 (6 bases). This CDR3 region has 13 residues. Germline assignment: CDR1 SGHNT and CDR2 YENEEA. The V end lost 5 bases, the J end lost 9 bases, and 13 bases lay between the germline ends. For the CDR3, the DNA is TGTGCCAGCAGCCCTGTACAGGGCCGGGAGCTGTTTTTT. It translates to CASSPVQGRELFF. The full variable domain, in which reference TRBV11-3 and TRBJ2-2 provide the parts outside the CDR3, is EAGVVQSPRYKIIEKKQPVAFWCNPISGHNTLYWYLQNLGQGPELLIRYENEEAVDDSQLPKDRFSAERLKGVDSTLKIQPAELGDSAVYLCASSPVQGRELFFGEGSRLTVL.

This clonotype is a singleton in its sample. The chain is built from TRBV15 and TRBJ2-7; maybe TRBD2 (6 bases). Per the germline V gene, CDR1 is LNHNV and CDR2 is YYDKDF (reference sequence). The CDR3 runs 14 residues. Trimming shortened V by 1 base and J by 1 base, and 8 bases separated the two germline ends. CDR3 coding DNA: TGTGCCACCAGCAGAGCAGGGAGGTCCTACGAGCAGTACTTC. Translated, it gives CATSRAGRSYEQYF.

The genes are TRBV9 and TRBJ2-1; TRBD2 matches 11 bases. Germline-derived CDR1 and CDR2 are SGDLS and YYNGEE. Trimming cost V 3 bases and J 4 bases; bases outside gene matches: 6. This CDR3 has 16 residues. The CDR3 DNA follows: TGTGCCAGCAGCGCGCTCGGGACTAGCGGATACAATGAGCAGTTCTTC. Amino acids: CASSALGTSGYNEQFF.

This clonotype was observed a handful of times. The chain recombines TRBV6-2 or TRBV6-3 with TRBJ1-2; D is undetermined. With 5 bases removed from V and 5 bases from J, the gap between germline ends came to 6 bases. This CDR3 region has 11 residues. The germline V gene encodes CDR1 MNHEY and CDR2 SVGEGT. The DNA of the CDR3 is TGTGCCAGCAGTCCCCTTTATGGCTACACCTTC. This sequence encodes CASSPLYGYTF.

This chain joins TRBV18 and TRBJ2-5, with D possibly TRBD2 on 5 matching bases. The CDR3 consists of 15 residues. Germline values: CDR1 KGHSH, CDR2 LQKENI. The V gene lost 2 bases and the J gene lost 2 bases, with 12 bases spanning the gap. CDR3: CASSPNGVIQETQYF. The CDR3 nucleotides are TGTGCCAGCTCACCAAACGGGGTAATACAAGAGACCCAGTACTTC.